The 15 T cell receptor beta chains given below trace back to one sample, sequenced in a study of graft-versus-host responses after intestinal transplantation. Generated by immunoSEQ multiplex PCR, the TCRdb table keeps only in-frame clones and is missing some. This table holds around 37,000 clones, over 80% found once. The material sequenced was PBMCs, taken 1,000 to 1,200 days after transplant. The receptors shown here come from a human patient who received an intestinal transplant, so some T cells may come from the graft donor.

This chain links TRBV19 with TRBJ2-5, with D perhaps matching TRBD1 or TRBD2 (6 bases each). The length of the CDR3 is 16 residues. Per germline, CDR1 LNHDA and CDR2 SQIVND (reference sequence). V was clipped by 4 bases and J by 5 bases, with 20 bases between them. CDR3 sequence reads: CASSTLSGEAWETQYF. In nucleotides, the CDR3 is TGTGCCAGTAGTACCCTTTCAGGGGAGGCATGGGAGACCCAGTACTTC.

The CDR3 reads CAWAAPGADHNEQFF. The DNA of the CDR3 is TGTGCCTGGGCTGCGCCCGGGGCTGACCACAATGAGCAGTTCTTC. The chain carries TRBV30 and TRBJ2-1; perhaps D is TRBD1 or TRBD2 (5 bases each). Germline V lookup: CDR1 GTSNPN, CDR2 SVGIG (reference sequence). There are 15 residues in the CDR3. Trimming left V 5 bases short and J 5 bases short, with 19 bases between.

This chain connects TRBV28 to TRBJ2-1; D is unresolved. The CDR3 has 12 amino acids. V lost 6 bases to trimming and J lost 2 bases, with 5 bases between them. CDR1 MDHEN and CDR2 SYDVKM come from the germline V gene. Here the CDR3 DNA reads TGTGCCAGCAGCTGGACCTACAATGAGCAGTTCTTC. It encodes CASSWTYNEQFF. Full variable domain (remainder filled in from reference TRBV28 and TRBJ2-1): DVKVTQSSRYLVKRTGEKVFLECVQDMDHENMFWYRQDPGLGLRLIYFSYDVKMKEKGDIPEGYSVSREKKERFSLILESASTNQTSMYLCASSWTYNEQFFGPGTRLTVL.

This rearrangement joins TRBV19 to TRBJ1-2; D gene ambiguous. Germline lookup yields CDR1 LNHDA and CDR2 SQIVND (reference sequence). The CDR3 is 15 residues long. Between the trimmed V and J ends, which lost 0 bases and 8 bases, there was a span of 16 bases. CDR3 sequence (DNA): TGTGCCAGTAGTATAGATCGGGGATATACGCAAGGCTACACCTTC. Protein: CASSIDRGYTQGYTF.

This clone was seen a single time. V and J are TRBV7-3 and TRBJ2-3; D is unclear. Germline CDR1 and CDR2: SGHTA and FQGTGA. CDR3 length: 20 residues. Trimming cost V 5 bases and J 2 bases, with 29 bases left between them. The CDR3 loop reads CASSDDAKTADLRLTDTQYF. CDR3 bases: TGTGCCAGCAGCGATGACGCAAAAACCGCCGACCTACGACTCACAGATACGCAGTATTTT.

For the CDR3, the DNA is TGTGCCAGCAGTTTAGCGGGAGTTGGGGAGCAGTACTTC. Amino acids: CASSLAGVGEQYF. The V gene is TRBV27, the J gene TRBJ2-7; 7 nucleotides line up with TRBD2. The CDR3 contains 13 residues. Trimming at V came to 2 bases and at J to 7 bases, leaving 5 bases not matched to a gene. The V gene's germline CDR1 is MNHEY and CDR2 SMNVEV (reference sequence).

As concerns this clone: Different DNA sequences within this sample yield the same CDR3. V is TRBV4-2 and J is TRBJ1-2, with a weak D call TRBD1 (6 bases). The V and J ends lost 1 base and 1 base respectively, with 16 bases between them. In germline, CDR1 is LGHNA, CDR2 YNFKEQ. CDR3 size: 17 residues. The DNA for the CDR3 is TGTGCCAGCAGCCAAGTAGGGACGGACAGTGATAACTATGGCTACACCTTC. Its translation is CASSQVGTDSDNYGYTF.

The gene calls are TRBV6-1 and TRBJ1-1; D unresolved. The CDR3 sequence is 13 residues long. Germline V gene lookup returns CDR1 MNHNS and CDR2 SASEGT. V lost 8 bases and J lost 0, with 10 bases in between. DNA for the CDR3: TGTGCCAGCTTGGAGCCTTTGAACACTGAAGCTTTCTTT. It translates to CASLEPLNTEAFF.

V is TRBV28 and J is TRBJ1-5, with TRBD1 matching over 10 bases. The CDR3 loop spans 17 amino acids. V shed 6 bases and J 4 bases; nucleotides not matched to a gene: 12. CDR1 MDHEN and CDR2 SYDVKM come from the germline V gene. The CDR3 bases are TGTGCCAGCAGCTCTATCAGGGACAGGGGAGGGAATCAGCCCCAGCATTTT. Its protein product is CASSSIRDRGGNQPQHF. Variable domain in full (rest from reference TRBV28 and TRBJ1-5): DVKVTQSSRYLVKRTGEKVFLECVQDMDHENMFWYRQDPGLGLRLIYFSYDVKMKEKGDIPEGYSVSREKKERFSLILESASTNQTSMYLCASSSIRDRGGNQPQHFGDGTRLSIL.

The rearrangement links TRBV18 to TRBJ2-3; D tentatively reads TRBD1 or TRBD2 (5 bases each). Germline values: CDR1 KGHSH, CDR2 LQKENI. The V gene lost 0 bases and the J gene lost 4 bases, with 14 bases spanning the gap. The CDR3 has 16 amino acids. The CDR3 DNA reads TGTGCCAGCTCACCACCGAGGGCAGGGAGTCCAGATACGCAGTATTTT. This codes for CASSPPRAGSPDTQYF.

V usage is TRBV30 and J usage is TRBJ1-3; tentatively, D is TRBD1 (6 bases). The CDR3 covers 18 residues. Germline V gene lookup returns CDR1 GTSNPN and CDR2 SVGIG (reference sequence). Trimming removed 0 bases at V and 2 bases at J, with 20 bases between. The CDR3 DNA reads as TGTGCCTGGAGTGTCTCAAGAACCCCCAGGGGACCTGGAAACACCATATATTTT. This encodes CAWSVSRTPRGPGNTIYF.

This clone was seen a single time. The rearrangement links TRBV7-2 to TRBJ2-6; maybe TRBD1 (6 bases). CDR1 is SGHTA and CDR2 is FQGNSA in the germline V gene. V gave up 2 bases and J gave up 4 bases, with 9 bases separating them. This CDR3 has 15 amino acids. CDR3 sequence: CASSLTGPGANVLTF. In DNA form, the CDR3 reads TGTGCCAGCAGCTTAACAGGGCCGGGGGCCAACGTCCTGACTTTC.

A few counts support this clone. This sequence joins TRBV6-6 and TRBJ1-1, with 9 bases fitting TRBD1. The V gene end was trimmed by 5 bases and the J gene end by 0 bases; junction bases not matched to a gene: 4. Germline V gene lookup returns CDR1 MNHNY and CDR2 SVGAGI (reference sequence). This CDR3 contains 15 residues. CDR3 DNA sequence: TGTGCCAGCAGTCCGGGACAGGGTTTGAACACTGAAGCTTTCTTT. Protein product: CASSPGQGLNTEAFF.

The V gene is TRBV2, the J gene TRBJ2-5; 8 bases line up with TRBD1. CDR3 length equals 17 residues. CDR1 is SNHLY and CDR2 is FYNNEI in the germline V gene. With V trimmed by 1 base and J by 7 bases, 14 bases remained unmatched. The CDR3 sequence is CASSEGAARGLWGTQYF. For the CDR3, the DNA is TGTGCCAGCAGTGAAGGGGCCGCCAGGGGGCTATGGGGGACCCAGTACTTC.

This clone occurred a few times. V and J are TRBV28 and TRBJ2-7; TRBD1 matches at 8 bases. V dropped 7 bases and J dropped 5; count of bases not matched to a gene: 16. The CDR3 spans 16 residues. Per the germline V gene, CDR1 is MDHEN and CDR2 is SYDVKM. CDR3 sequence (DNA): TGTGCCAGCACTATAGGTGGTCGGGACAGGATCAACGAGCAGTACTTC. Translated: CASTIGGRDRINEQYF.